The 14 T cell receptor beta chains in this list originate from one sample, sequenced in a study of vaccination and CD4 T cells after COVID-19. Cultured CD4+ T cell DNA was sequenced using the Oncomine TCR Beta short-read assay. In TCRdb, the PCR reads were re-called with MiXCR into one record per CDR3 protein. This sample has 11,000 or so distinct CDR3 sequences, with less than 65% found just once. Treatment indicated: approximately nine-day PBMC culture with coronavirus spike peptide pools or control peptides (ViraFEST assay). These receptors have no identified antigens. Sequencing was carried out using CD4+ T cells from blood, cultured in vitro. Receptor source: a human donor who had recovered from COVID-19.

The CDR3 DNA follows: TGCAGTGCTCCCCCAGTCCGTGTTTCCTACGAGCAGTACTTC. Amino acids: CSAPPVRVSYEQYF. The chain joins TRBV20-1 to TRBJ2-7; unclear D gene. The CDR3 consists of 14 residues. V was shortened by 5 bases and J by 1 base, with 15 bases between the two germline ends. The germline V gene has CDR1 DFQATT and CDR2 SNEGSKA (reference sequence).

This clonotype was recorded a few times. The chain is built from TRBV7-9 and TRBJ2-3, with TRBD1 matching over 7 bases. Germline CDR1 and CDR2: SEHNR and FQNEAQ (reference sequence). The CDR3 sequence is 15 residues long. The junction had 5 bases not matched to a gene; V was cut back by 5 bases and J by 0 bases. The CDR3 DNA is TGTGCCAGCAGCCCGGGGACAGCTAGCACAGATACGCAGTATTTT. Protein product: CASSPGTASTDTQYF.

This chain joins TRBV6-1 and TRBJ1-1, with D possibly TRBD1 on 5 matching bases. Trimming shortened V by 7 bases and J by 5 bases, and 14 bases separated the two germline ends. The CDR3 is 13 amino acids. CDR1 MNHNS and CDR2 SASEGT come from the germline V gene. CDR3 protein: CASKVPGGTEAFF. In DNA, the CDR3 is TGTGCCAGCAAGGTCCCCGGGGGAACTGAAGCTTTCTTT.

The CDR3 loop reads CAWSDGQPSPEQYF. CDR3 coding DNA: TGTGCCTGGAGTGACGGACAGCCCAGCCCCGAGCAGTACTTC. The rearrangement links TRBV30 to TRBJ2-7; weak D call: TRBD1 (6 bases). The CDR3 contains 14 residues. Per the germline V gene, CDR1 is GTSNPN and CDR2 is SVGIG (reference sequence). With 1 base removed from V and 6 bases from J, the gap between germline ends came to 16 bases. The full variable domain, with the rest looked up from reference TRBV30 and TRBJ2-7, is SQTIHQWPATLVQPVGSPLSLECTVEGTSNPNLYWYRQAAGRGLQLLFYSVGIGQISSEVPQNLSASRPQDRQFILSSKKLLLSDSGFYLCAWSDGQPSPEQYFGPGTRLTVT.

This clonotype has just a few counts. The chain uses TRBV5-1 and TRBJ2-6; TRBD2 matches 11 bases. Germline CDR1 and CDR2: SGHRS and YFSETQ. V shed 4 bases, J shed 0 bases, and the junction held 3 bases outside the gene matches. The CDR3 contains 17 residues. The CDR3 loop reads CASSGTSGFSGANVLTF. The CDR3 DNA sequence: TGCGCCAGCAGCGGGACTAGCGGTTTCTCTGGGGCCAACGTCCTGACTTTC.

This clonotype was detected only a few times. The chain combines TRBV5-4 with TRBJ1-6; D uncertain. Trimming removed 0 bases from V and 0 bases from J, with 7 bases in between. Germline lookup yields CDR1 SGHNT and CDR2 YYREEE (reference sequence). This CDR3 is 16 amino acids long. In DNA form, the CDR3 reads TGTGCCAGCAGCTTGGAAGGCATCTCCTATAATTCACCCCTCCACTTT. This codes for CASSLEGISYNSPLHF. The full variable domain, with the rest looked up from reference TRBV5-4 and TRBJ1-6, is ETGVTQSPTHLIKTRGQQVTLRCSSQSGHNTVSWYQQALGQGPQFIFQYYREEENGRGNFPPRFSGLQFPNYSSELNVNALELDDSALYLCASSLEGISYNSPLHFGNGTRLTVT.

This clonotype was counted once. The chain combines TRBV5-4 with TRBJ2-2, with 11 bases fitting TRBD1. V lost 4 bases to trimming and J lost 7 bases; unmatched junction nucleotides: 3. This CDR3 region has 14 residues. CDR1 is SGHNT, CDR2 YYREEE, per germline (reference sequence). For the CDR3, the DNA is TGTGCCAGCAGCCGGGGACAGGGGGTCGGGGAGCTGTTTTTT. This sequence encodes CASSRGQGVGELFF.

The genes are TRBV7-4 and TRBJ2-5; 9 bases line up with TRBD2. CDR3 length: 17 residues. Per the germline V gene, CDR1 is SGHVT and CDR2 is SQSDAQ. V was pared by 1 base and J by 6 bases, with 12 bases of the junction left unmatched. The CDR3 nucleotides are TGTGCCAGCAGCTTAGTTAGGTGGCTAGCGGGAAGGAAGACCCAGTACTTC. The encoded protein is CASSLVRWLAGRKTQYF.

The chain has TRBV6-1 and TRBJ1-5, with 7 bases lining up with TRBD1. V lost 7 bases, J lost 4 bases, and 7 bases stayed unmatched. Germline lookup yields CDR1 MNHNS and CDR2 SASEGT. There are 14 residues in the CDR3. CDR3 nucleotides: TGTGCCAGCAAGCCGGGACAGCCTAATCAGCCCCAGCATTTT. It yields the protein CASKPGQPNQPQHF.

Details on this clonotype: The junction does not match germline at one end; this may be a read error. V gene TRBV9 combines with J gene TRBJ2-7; 12 nucleotides align to TRBD1. Germline values: CDR1 SGDLS, CDR2 YYNGEE. This CDR3 has 14 amino acids. The CDR3: CASSGGQGAGEQYF. CDR3 in DNA: TGCGCCAGCAGCGGGGGACAGGGGGCTGGCGAGCAGTACTTC.

The chain couples TRBV19 to TRBJ2-5, with a tentative D call TRBD2 (5 bases). Trimming shortened V by 3 bases and J by 5 bases, and 16 bases separated the two germline ends. The CDR3 is 15 amino acids. CDR1 LNHDA and CDR2 SQIVND come from the germline V gene (reference sequence). CDR3: CASSMLRGFEETQYF. The CDR3 coding sequence is TGTGCCAGTAGTATGCTGCGAGGGTTCGAGGAGACCCAGTACTTC.

This clonotype was observed a handful of times. V is TRBV2 and J is TRBJ2-1; tentative D call: TRBD2 (6 bases). CDR1 and CDR2 from the germline V gene are SNHLY and FYNNEI. The V end lost 4 bases, the J end lost 5 bases, and 9 bases lay between the germline ends. The CDR3 runs 13 residues. CDR3 residues: CASSVRRDNEQFF. The CDR3 bases are TGTGCCAGCAGTGTCAGGAGGGACAATGAGCAGTTCTTC.

This chain links TRBV20-1 with TRBJ2-7; 9 nucleotides agree with TRBD2. The CDR3 loop spans 15 amino acids. Germline trimming cut 0 bases from V and 4 bases from J; bases unmatched to any gene: 7. Germline V gene sequence: CDR1 DFQATT, CDR2 SNEGSKA (reference sequence). This CDR3 is CSARDVAGVQYEQYF. The CDR3 nucleotides read TGCAGTGCTAGAGATGTAGCGGGAGTACAGTACGAGCAGTACTTC.

This clonotype came up once. The genes are TRBV18 and TRBJ2-5, with 13 nucleotides matching TRBD2. With 2 bases clipped from V and 5 bases from J, the junction kept 2 bases outside the gene matches. The CDR3 runs 15 residues. Germline V gene sequence: CDR1 KGHSH, CDR2 LQKENI. CDR3 bases: TGTGCCAGCTCACCAAGGACTAGCGGGGGTGAGACCCAGTACTTC. It specifies CASSPRTSGGETQYF.